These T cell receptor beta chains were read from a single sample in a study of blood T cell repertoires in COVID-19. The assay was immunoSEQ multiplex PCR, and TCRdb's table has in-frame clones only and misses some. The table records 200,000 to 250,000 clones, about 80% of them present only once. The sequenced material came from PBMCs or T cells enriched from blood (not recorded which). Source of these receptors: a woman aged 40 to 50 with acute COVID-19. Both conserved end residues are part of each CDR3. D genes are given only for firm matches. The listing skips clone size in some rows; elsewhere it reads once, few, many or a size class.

CASSFTGLAGGPETGELFF TGTGCCAGCAGCTTTACGGGACTAGCGGGAGGGCCGGAGACCGGGGAGCTGTTTTTT TRBD2 TRBV7-2 - TRBJ2-2
CAWSAGVREKLFF TGTGCCTGGAGTGCGGGAGTTCGCGAAAAACTGTTTTTT - TRBV30 - TRBJ1-4
CASTRSGTGGFSGYTF TGTGCCAGTACCCGCTCCGGGACAGGGGGCTTCAGTGGCTACACCTTC TRBD1 TRBV19 - TRBJ1-2
CATSDFSPTGEYEQFF TGTGCCACCAGTGATTTCAGTCCCACAGGGGAGTACGAGCAGTTCTTC TRBD1 TRBV24-1 few TRBJ2-1
CASTLGGAQNTEAFF TGTGCCAGCACCTTAGGAGGTGCCCAGAACACTGAAGCTTTCTTT - TRBV6-5 few TRBJ1-1
CASSPGTEYGYTF TGTGCCAGCAGCCCTGGGACAGAATATGGCTACACCTTC TRBD1 TRBV7-2 few TRBJ1-2
CASSFRVSGEQQYF TGTGCCAGCAGTTTCAGGGTTTCGGGCGAACAGCAGTACTTC - TRBV27 - TRBJ2-7
CASRSPNFSPGEQYF TGTGCCAGCAGATCCCCAAATTTCTCCCCAGGGGAGCAGTACTTC - TRBV6-5 - TRBJ2-7
CASTGGAGELFF TGTGCCAGCACCGGCGGGGCCGGGGAGCTGTTTTTT - TRBV7-8 - TRBJ2-2
CASSRQGSNQPQHF TGTGCCAGCAGTCGTCAGGGTAGCAATCAGCCCCAGCATTTT - TRBV21-1 - TRBJ1-5
CSVEDEYQGYNEQFF TGCAGCGTTGAAGACGAGTATCAGGGATACAATGAGCAGTTCTTC - TRBV29-1 - TRBJ2-1
CASSRRDSYTF TGTGCCAGCAGCCGACGGGACAGCTACACCTTC - TRBV7-9 - TRBJ1-2
CASSLEAGNEKLFF TGCGCCAGCAGCTTGGAGGCAGGGAATGAAAAACTGTTTTTT - TRBV5-1 - TRBJ1-4
CASSQVDRGNSPLHF TGTGCCAGCAGCCAAGTAGACAGGGGTAATTCACCCCTCCACTTT TRBD1 TRBV3-1/TRBV3-2 - TRBJ1-6
CASSLLTETEAFF TGTGCCAGCAGCCTACTGACAGAGACTGAAGCTTTCTTT - TRBV11-1 few TRBJ1-1
CATSRDRGADTQYF TGTGCCACCAGTCGGGACAGGGGTGCAGATACGCAGTATTTT TRBD1 TRBV24-1 - TRBJ2-3
CASSFIALAGFSYEQYF TGTGCCAGCAGTTTTATAGCCCTAGCGGGATTTTCCTACGAGCAGTACTTC TRBD2 TRBV28 - TRBJ2-7
CASSLFASGGSYEQYF TGCGCCAGCAGCTTGTTCGCTAGCGGGGGGTCCTACGAGCAGTACTTC TRBD2 TRBV5-1 - TRBJ2-7
CASAQGFGGTGELFF TGTGCCAGCGCCCAGGGCTTTGGTGGCACCGGGGAGCTGTTTTTT - TRBV18 - TRBJ2-2
CASSFGLNEQYF TGCGCCAGCAGCTTTGGGCTCAACGAGCAGTACTTC - TRBV5-1 - TRBJ2-7
CASANRANTEAFF TGTGCCAGCGCTAACAGGGCAAACACTGAAGCTTTCTTT - TRBV2 - TRBJ1-1
CASSYSRVWAEETQYF TGTGCCAGCAGTTACTCGAGGGTCTGGGCGGAAGAGACCCAGTACTTC - TRBV6-2/TRBV6-3 - TRBJ2-5
CASSLSFMKGDAPRDYGYTF TGTGCCAGCAGTTTATCCTTCATGAAGGGGGACGCTCCACGGGACTATGGCTACACCTTC - TRBV28 - TRBJ1-2
CASSLGVGAYEQYF TGTGCCAGCAGCCTCGGTGTGGGGGCATACGAGCAGTACTTC - TRBV28 - TRBJ2-7
CATAARGTSLNEQFF TGTGCCACCGCAGCTCGAGGGACTAGCTTAAATGAGCAGTTCTTC TRBD2 TRBV24-1 - TRBJ2-1
CASSRGGAEAFF TGCGCCAGCAGCAGGGGGGGAGCTGAAGCTTTCTTT - TRBV5-1 once TRBJ1-1
CAISKGADYGYTF TGTGCCATCTCAAAGGGGGCGGACTATGGCTACACCTTC TRBD1 TRBV28 - TRBJ1-2
CSGGQFQETQYF TGCAGCGGTGGACAGTTTCAGGAGACCCAGTACTTC - TRBV29-1 - TRBJ2-5
CASSIGKGAPEFGYTF TGTGCCAGTAGTATAGGCAAGGGGGCGCCAGAGTTCGGCTACACCTTC TRBD1 TRBV19 - TRBJ1-2
CASSLGGIGELFF TGTGCCAGCAGCTTAGGGGGCATCGGGGAGCTGTTTTTT - TRBV7-2 - TRBJ2-2
CASSKTGTDSSRNEKLFF TGCGCCAGCAGCAAGACTGGGACAGATTCTTCCCGAAATGAAAAACTGTTTTTT TRBD1 TRBV4-1 - TRBJ1-4
CASETGNGYTF TGTGCCTCCGAGACAGGGAATGGCTACACCTTC TRBD1 TRBV30 once TRBJ1-2